This T cell receptor (beta chain) came from a study of Ad26.COV2.S vaccination and SARS-CoV-2 variants. The wider study: The donor participated in the COV1001 trial, in its Ad26.COV2.S arm. Ad26.COV2.S, an intramuscular injection, was given once or twice 56 days apart.

Concerning this clone itself: Its antigen is unidentified.

General observations from the study: Researchers reported similar non-spike TCR breadth in vaccine and placebo recipients. Vaccine recipients showed a spike-specific TCR breadth that was higher than in placebo recipients.

Produced via immunoSEQ multiplex PCR; TCRdb's table is partial and in-frame only. The repertoire holds 500,000 or so clones, with about 91% as singletons. Documented treatment: around 19 received Ad26.COV2.S at low or high dose, single or two shots; a few received placebo; per-sample allocation not given. Day 63 following the first vaccine or placebo injection was when the samples were taken. Trimming at V came to 6 bases and at J to 7 bases, leaving 12 bases not matched to a gene. There are 16 residues in the CDR3. Germline V gene sequence: CDR1 MNHNY, CDR2 SVGAGI (reference sequence). The chain has TRBV6-6 and TRBJ1-4; 9 nucleotides line up with TRBD1. The material sequenced was peripheral blood, taken in a trial of Ad26.COV2.S vaccine versus placebo. The receptor was isolated from a person between 18 and 60 years old who received the Ad26.COV2.S COVID-19 vaccine or a placebo. The CDR3 DNA reads TGTGCCAGCAGGGACACAGGGGGCCCGGGCGGTGAAAAACTGTTTTTT. As protein: CASRDTGGPGGEKLFF.